The source of this T cell receptor (beta chain) is a study of T-cell reconstitution after alpha-beta-depleted transplantation in children. Study-wide findings and caveats: By about two months after transplant, alpha-beta T cells reportedly arose from several hundred graft clones that had expanded. Fresh T-cell production supplied most of the T-cell counts and diversity seen one year after transplant.

The sample holds many counts of this clonotype. Its target is unknown. Unique molecular identifiers featured in how the TCRbeta library was prepared. Each CDR3 protein gets one entry after TCRdb re-called the PCR reads with MiXCR. The repertoire holds 100,000 to 120,000 distinct CDR3 sequences, with 6.4% as singletons. CDR3 size: 16 residues. The trim removed 1 base at V and 7 bases at J, leaving 13 bases unmatched. This chain uses TRBV12-3 or TRBV12-4 with TRBJ2-7, with 7 bases identical to TRBD1. The sequence came from a male patient under 10 years old who had a stem cell transplant for acute lymphoblastic leukemia, so the T cells may come from the graft donor. The sample in question was PBMCs, mostly from graft donor cells, obtained 360 days after TCRalphabeta/CD19-depleted stem cell transplant. The CDR3 loop is CASSLGTRTGNLEQYF. The CDR3 DNA follows: TGTGCCAGCAGTTTAGGGACCCGGACAGGCAATTTGGAGCAGTACTTC.